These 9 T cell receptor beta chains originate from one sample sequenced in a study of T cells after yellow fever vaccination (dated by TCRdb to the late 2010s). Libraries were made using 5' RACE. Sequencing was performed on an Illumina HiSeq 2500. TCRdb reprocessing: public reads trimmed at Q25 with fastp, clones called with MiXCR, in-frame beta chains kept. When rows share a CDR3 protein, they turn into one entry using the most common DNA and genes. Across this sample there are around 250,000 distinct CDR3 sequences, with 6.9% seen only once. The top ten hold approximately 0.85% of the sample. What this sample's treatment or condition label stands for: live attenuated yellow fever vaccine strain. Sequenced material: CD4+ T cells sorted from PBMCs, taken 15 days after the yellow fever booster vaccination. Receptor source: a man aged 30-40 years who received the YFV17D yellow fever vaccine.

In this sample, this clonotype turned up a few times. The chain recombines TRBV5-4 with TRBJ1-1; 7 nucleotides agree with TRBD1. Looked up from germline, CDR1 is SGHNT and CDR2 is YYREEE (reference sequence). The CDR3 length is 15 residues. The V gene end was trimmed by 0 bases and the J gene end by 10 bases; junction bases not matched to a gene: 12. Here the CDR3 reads CASSLAGGQRKTAFF. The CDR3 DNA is TGTGCCAGCAGCTTGGCTGGGGGACAGCGTAAGACAGCTTTCTTT.

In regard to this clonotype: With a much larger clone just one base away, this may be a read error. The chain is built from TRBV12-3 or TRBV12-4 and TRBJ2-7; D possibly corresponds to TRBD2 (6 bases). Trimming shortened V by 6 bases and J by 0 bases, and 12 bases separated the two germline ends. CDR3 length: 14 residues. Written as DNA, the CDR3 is TGTGCCAGCAGGAGAGGAGGGATCTCCTACGAGCAGTACTTC. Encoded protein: CASRRGGISYEQYF.

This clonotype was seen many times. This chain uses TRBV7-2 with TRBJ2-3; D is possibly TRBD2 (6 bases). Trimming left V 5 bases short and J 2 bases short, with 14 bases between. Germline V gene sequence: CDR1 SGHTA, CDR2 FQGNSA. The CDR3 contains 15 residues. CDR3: CASSLLALITDTQYF. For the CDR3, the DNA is TGTGCCAGCAGCCTCCTAGCGTTGATCACAGATACGCAGTATTTT.

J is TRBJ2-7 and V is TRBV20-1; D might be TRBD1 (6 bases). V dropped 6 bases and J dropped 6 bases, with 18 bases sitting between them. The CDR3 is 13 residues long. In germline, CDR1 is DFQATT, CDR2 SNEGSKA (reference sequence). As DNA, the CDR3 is TGCAGTGCCCCCAGGATAGCAGGGGCCGAGCAGTACTTC. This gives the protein CSAPRIAGAEQYF.

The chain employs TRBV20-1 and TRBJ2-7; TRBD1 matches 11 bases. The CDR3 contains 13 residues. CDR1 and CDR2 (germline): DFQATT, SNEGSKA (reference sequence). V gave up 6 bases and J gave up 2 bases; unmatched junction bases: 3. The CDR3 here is CSATGQGAYEQYF. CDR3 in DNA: TGCAGTGCAACGGGACAGGGGGCCTACGAGCAGTACTTC.

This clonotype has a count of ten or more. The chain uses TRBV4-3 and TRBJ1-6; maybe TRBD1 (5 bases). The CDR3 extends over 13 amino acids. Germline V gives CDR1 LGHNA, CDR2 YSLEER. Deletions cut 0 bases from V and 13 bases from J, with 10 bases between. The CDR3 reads CASSQEKGSPLHF. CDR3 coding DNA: TGCGCCAGCAGCCAAGAGAAGGGGAGTCCCCTCCACTTT.

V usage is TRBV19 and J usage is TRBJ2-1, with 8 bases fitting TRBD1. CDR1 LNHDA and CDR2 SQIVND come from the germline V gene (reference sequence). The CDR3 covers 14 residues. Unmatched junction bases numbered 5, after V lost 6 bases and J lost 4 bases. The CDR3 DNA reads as TGTGCCAGTAGGCTGGACAGGGTATACAATGAGCAGTTCTTC. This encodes CASRLDRVYNEQFF.

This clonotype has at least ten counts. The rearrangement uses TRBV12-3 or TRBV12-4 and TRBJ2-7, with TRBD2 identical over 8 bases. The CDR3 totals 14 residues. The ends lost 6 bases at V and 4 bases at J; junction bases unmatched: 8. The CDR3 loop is CASSPSSGPYEQYF. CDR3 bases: TGTGCCAGCAGCCCCTCTAGCGGGCCATACGAGCAGTACTTC.

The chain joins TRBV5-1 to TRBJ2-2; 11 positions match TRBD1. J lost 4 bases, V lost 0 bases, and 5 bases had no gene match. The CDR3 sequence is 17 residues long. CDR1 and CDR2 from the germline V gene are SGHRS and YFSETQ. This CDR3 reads CASSLDSGTGGTGELFF. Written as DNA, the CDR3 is TGCGCCAGCAGCTTGGACTCGGGGACAGGGGGCACCGGGGAGCTGTTTTTT.